Listed here are 5 T cell receptor beta chains from one sample, sequenced in a study of blood T cell repertoires in COVID-19. Sequencing used immunoSEQ multiplex PCR; TCRdb keeps in-frame clones, though not all of them. The data show 150,000 to 200,000 clones, with 75% to 90% seen just once and around 6.3% held by the top ten. Source material: peripheral blood. The origin of the receptors is a middle-aged woman with acute or convalescent COVID-19.

The gene calls are TRBV19 and TRBJ2-1, with 10 bases identical to TRBD2. This CDR3 has 14 amino acids. Germline V CDR1 and CDR2: LNHDA, SQIVND (reference sequence). With V trimmed by 10 bases and J by 1 base, 4 bases remained unmatched. CDR3 in amino acids: CATASGRSYNEQFF. CDR3 DNA: TGTGCCACAGCTAGCGGGAGATCCTACAATGAGCAGTTCTTC.

The J gene is TRBJ1-5, the V gene TRBV6-6, with a possible D match to TRBD1 (6 bases). CDR1 MNHNY and CDR2 SVGAGI come from the germline V gene (reference sequence). V was trimmed by 3 bases and J by 4 bases, leaving 13 bases between them. The CDR3 contains 15 residues. CDR3 in amino acids: CASSYSAGANQPQHF. The DNA for the CDR3 is TGTGCCAGCAGTTATTCCGCAGGGGCGAATCAGCCCCAGCATTTT.

The chain carries TRBV15 and TRBJ2-6; TRBD2 is a possible D gene (5 bases). Germline V lookup: CDR1 LNHNV, CDR2 YYDKDF (reference sequence). This CDR3 has 16 amino acids. V was clipped by 0 bases and J by 0 bases, with 6 bases between them. The CDR3: CATSRDGDSGANVLTF. CDR3 DNA sequence: TGTGCCACCAGCAGAGACGGGGACTCTGGGGCCAACGTCCTGACTTTC.

This clone was found once. CDR3 DNA sequence: TGTGCCAGCAGTTACATGGGGGCGAACACTGAAGCTTTCTTT. It codes for CASSYMGANTEAFF. The chain links TRBV6-5 to TRBJ1-1; tentatively, D is TRBD1 (6 bases). Germline CDR1 and CDR2: MNHEY and SVGAGI. V lost 2 bases, J lost 1 base, and 8 bases lay in between. This CDR3 is built from 14 residues.

The J gene is TRBJ2-2, the V gene TRBV2, with D tentatively TRBD2 (6 bases). The CDR3 runs to 16 residues. Germline V gives CDR1 SNHLY, CDR2 FYNNEI. V was trimmed by 3 bases and J by 3 bases, leaving 14 bases between them. CDR3 DNA sequence: TGTGCCAGCAGTGATACATTCGGACTATACACCGGGGAGCTGTTTTTT. It encodes CASSDTFGLYTGELFF.